The 6 T cell receptor beta chains presented below share a single source sample, sequenced in a study of T-cell memory formation after mild COVID-19. TCRdb reprocessed the 5' RACE reads with MiXCR, giving one entry per CDR3 protein. The sample lists some 270,000 distinct CDR3 sequences; 15% were seen once. The material sequenced was PBMCs or a T cell subset sorted from them (not recorded which). The source is an adult woman who had mild COVID-19 (a few samples of this study predate the infection). Cell type and time point are not known.

The chain carries TRBV7-9 and TRBJ2-7; 8 nucleotides agree with TRBD2. Germline CDR1 SEHNR, CDR2 FQNEAQ (reference sequence). V lost 5 bases, J lost 6 bases, and 12 bases stayed unmatched. The CDR3 runs 15 residues. The CDR3 sequence is CASSPSGLAGFEQYF. CDR3 in DNA: TGTGCCAGCAGCCCTAGTGGCCTAGCGGGTTTCGAGCAGTACTTC.

A few counts support this clonotype. This chain joins TRBV18 and TRBJ2-1; 10 nucleotides match TRBD2. V was pared by 3 bases and J by 6 bases, with 14 bases of the junction left unmatched. The CDR3 extends over 18 amino acids. Germline lookup yields CDR1 KGHSH and CDR2 LQKENI. CDR3 coding DNA: TGTGCCAGCTCACCGAATACCTTAGCGGGGGGCGGTGGCAATGAGCAGTTCTTC. It yields the protein CASSPNTLAGGGGNEQFF.

The chain joins TRBV7-8 to TRBJ2-7; weak D call: TRBD1 (5 bases). With 5 bases removed from V and 6 bases from J, the gap between germline ends came to 14 bases. The CDR3 sequence is 13 residues long. CDR1 is SGHVS and CDR2 is FQNEAQ in the germline V gene. CDR3 DNA sequence: TGTGCCAGCAGCGTACAACAGGAGTCCGAGCAGTACTTC. This translates into CASSVQQESEQYF. The full variable domain, rest sourced from reference TRBV7-8 and TRBJ2-7, is GAGVSQSPRYKVAKRGQDVALRCDPISGHVSLFWYQQALGQGPEFLTYFQNEAQLDKSGLPSDRFFAERPEGSVSTLKIQRTQQEDSAVYLCASSVQQESEQYFGPGTRLTVT.

This chain connects TRBV15 to TRBJ2-1, with 10 bases fitting TRBD2. CDR1 is LNHNV and CDR2 is YYDKDF in the germline V gene (reference sequence). CDR3 length equals 15 residues. After removal of 2 bases from V and 4 bases from J, the junction contained 2 bases not matched to a gene. CDR3 sequence (DNA): TGTGCCACCAGCAGAAGCGGGGGGGGTTACAATGAGCAGTTCTTC. It codes for CATSRSGGGYNEQFF.

J is TRBJ1-1 and V is TRBV2; 8 bases line up with TRBD1. The CDR3 has 11 residues. V lost 5 bases to trimming and J lost 12 bases; unmatched junction nucleotides: 5. Germline CDR1 and CDR2: SNHLY and FYNNEI. The CDR3 nucleotides are TGTGCCAGCAGTCGCGGGACAGGAACTTTCTTT. As protein: CASSRGTGTFF.

The sample holds a few counts of this clonotype. The CDR3 loop is CSARKGQETQYF. The CDR3 DNA follows: TGCAGTGCCCGCAAGGGCCAAGAGACCCAGTACTTC. This chain connects TRBV20-1 to TRBJ2-5; D gene unclear. In germline, CDR1 is DFQATT, CDR2 SNEGSKA (reference sequence). Trimming removed 6 bases from V and 1 base from J, with 9 bases in between. The CDR3 has 12 residues.